Each of the 18 T cell receptor beta chains below was sequenced from the same sample in a study of monozygotic twins with inflammatory bowel disease. From the 5' RACE reads, TCRdb lists one entry per CDR3 protein and no DNA. The sample holds more than 300,000 distinct CDR3 sequences. The specimen was blood. The source of these receptors is a human donor with ulcerative colitis or Crohn's disease, or a healthy co-twin of an affected twin (not recorded which).

The chain links TRBV18 to TRBJ2-4; TCRdb calls TRBD2, which cannot be checked without DNA. CDR1 KGHSH and CDR2 LQKENI come from the germline V gene. The CDR3 is 15 amino acids. The CDR3 spells CASSPGVGYENIQYF.

The chain couples TRBV4-3 to TRBJ2-7. The CDR3 is 14 residues long. Germline V CDR1 and CDR2: LGHNA, YSLEER. CDR3 sequence: CASSQDMDLYEQYF.

The CDR3 spells CASSYVNSPLHF. J is TRBJ1-6 and V is TRBV6-6. The CDR3 spans 12 residues. CDR1 and CDR2 from the germline V gene are MNHNY and SVGAGI (reference sequence).

The V call is TRBV5-5, the J call TRBJ1-1; TCRdb lists TRBD1, though no DNA is available to test this call. The CDR3 covers 15 residues. Germline CDR1 SGHKS, CDR2 YYEKEE (reference sequence). The CDR3 spells CASSGGQARNTEAFF.

The chain joins TRBV7-2 to TRBJ2-1; TCRdb's D call of TRBD2 is untestable without DNA. CDR3 size: 14 residues. Germline V gene sequence: CDR1 SGHTA, CDR2 FQGNSA. Here the CDR3 reads CASSVGTAGNEQFF.

The J gene is TRBJ2-2, the V gene TRBV27; TCRdb's assignment of TRBD2 cannot be checked, as there is no DNA. The CDR3 has 19 residues. In germline, CDR1 is MNHEY, CDR2 SMNVEV (reference sequence). CDR3 sequence: CASSLRPPVLAGRGGELFF.

The rearrangement links TRBV4-3 to TRBJ2-7; TCRdb names TRBD2, which stays unverified in the absence of DNA. CDR1 is LGHNA, CDR2 YSLEER, per germline. This CDR3 is built from 14 residues. The CDR3 is CASSQDIATYEQYF.

The chain combines TRBV9 with TRBJ2-1; TCRdb reports TRBD1, a call that lacks DNA to check it against. The germline V gene has CDR1 SGDLS and CDR2 YYNGEE. The CDR3 contains 16 residues. The CDR3 protein is CASSARRDRGDHEQFF.

V and J are TRBV12-3 or TRBV12-4 and TRBJ2-7; TCRdb selects TRBD1, and the lack of DNA leaves this call unchecked. CDR3 length: 16 residues. CDR3 loop: CASSIGHHYGGAEQYF.

V usage is TRBV7-9 and J usage is TRBJ2-7. From germline, CDR1 is SEHNR and CDR2 FQNEAQ (reference sequence). The length of the CDR3 is 15 residues. The CDR3 protein is CVSSRRIAASGEQYF.

V and J are TRBV6-1 and TRBJ2-3; TCRdb designates TRBD1, a call that cannot be tested without DNA. This CDR3 region has 14 residues. CDR1 and CDR2 (germline): MNHNS, SASEGT. This chain's CDR3 is CASRTGVSTDTQYF.

The chain has TRBV12-3 or TRBV12-4 and TRBJ2-7; TCRdb indicates TRBD1, and absent DNA this call remains unverified. This CDR3 is built from 13 residues. The CDR3 sequence: CASRTARAYEQYF.

This chain connects TRBV12-3 or TRBV12-4 to TRBJ2-3; there is no DNA to check the TCRdb D call of TRBD1. The CDR3 extends over 12 amino acids. CDR3: CASSQPPDTQYF.

The chain carries TRBV20-1 and TRBJ2-5; checking the TCRdb D call of TRBD1 is not possible without DNA. The CDR3 is 17 amino acids. CDR1 DFQATT and CDR2 SNEGSKA come from the germline V gene (reference sequence). CDR3 amino acids: CSARDRLAGGSRETQYF.

The gene calls are TRBV27 and TRBJ1-1. Germline V gene lookup returns CDR1 MNHEY and CDR2 SMNVEV (reference sequence). The CDR3 sequence is 18 residues long. CDR3 loop: CASSLAGGTLLISTEAFF.

V usage is TRBV9 and J usage is TRBJ1-5; TCRdb lists TRBD1, though no DNA is available to test this call. Germline V lookup: CDR1 SGDLS, CDR2 YYNGEE. The CDR3 has 14 residues. This CDR3 is CASSRQGINQPQHF.

The chain is built from TRBV19 and TRBJ2-1; TCRdb calls TRBD2, which cannot be checked without DNA. Germline assignment: CDR1 LNHDA and CDR2 SQIVND (reference sequence). The CDR3 length is 13 residues. The chain's CDR3 is CASSIGPPNEQFF.

The rearrangement joins TRBV7-8 to TRBJ2-3; TCRdb gives TRBD1 as the D gene, but with no DNA this cannot be confirmed. Germline CDR1 is SGHVS and CDR2 is FQNEAQ. There are 13 residues in the CDR3. CDR3 in amino acids: CASSGGATDTQYF.